This T cell receptor (beta chain) was retrieved from a study of blood T cell repertoires in COVID-19. On the study more broadly: In each case, the material was cDNA or gDNA derived from T cells, B-cell-depleted T cells, or PBMCs.

V lost 3 bases and J lost 4, with 10 bases in between. CDR1 and CDR2 (germline): SGHKS, YYEKEE (reference sequence). The CDR3 spans 13 residues. The protocol was immunoSEQ multiplex PCR, while the TCRdb copy is restricted to in-frame clones and leaves out a portion. The table records fewer than 300,000 clones, about nine tenths of them present only once. The age range of participants was 18 to 89 years, with residence in about two dozen US areas. Recovered status in Cohort 3 required two negative PCRs, clearance, or symptom resolution. Sequenced: PBMCs or T cells enriched from blood (not recorded which). V and J are TRBV5-5 and TRBJ2-5; TRBD1 is a possible D gene (6 bases). The origin of this receptor is a man aged 18-30 years who had recovered from COVID-19. The CDR3: CASSYRVGETQYF. CDR3 DNA: TGTGCCAGCAGCTACAGGGTCGGAGAGACCCAGTACTTC. Full variable domain (missing parts from reference TRBV5-5 and TRBJ2-5): DAGVTQSPTHLIKTRGQQVTLRCSPISGHKSVSWYQQVLGQGPQFIFQYYEKEERGRGNFPDRFSARQFPNYSSELNVNALLLGDSALYLCASSYRVGETQYFGPGTRLLVL.